This T cell receptor beta chain was captured by sequencing in a study of CD8+CD57+ T cells in acquired aplastic anemia. Study-wide context: Sorted CD4+ and CD8+ cells yielded roughly 3.2 ug of DNA on average. Findings of the study overall: Controls and patients did not differ significantly in CD8+ Simpson's diversity. Patients and controls shared some 30 CD8+ CDR3 sequences, highly expressed in patients.

Trimming took off 6 bases at V and 3 bases at J, with 4 bases between the two ends. In germline, CDR1 is KGHDR, CDR2 SFDVKD. The length of the CDR3 is 11 residues. Profiling of TCR beta VDJ combinations and CDR3 sequences used genomic DNA as template. TCRdb used MiXCR to reprocess the reads, holding one entry per CDR3 protein. The data show 350,000 to 450,000 distinct CDR3 sequences, 60% to 80% seen once. Of note for this clonotype: Its antigen is currently unknown.

The sequenced sample consisted of sorted CD4+, CD8+, or CD8+CD57+ T cells (not recorded which) from PBMCs. The chain employs TRBV24-1 and TRBJ2-5; D uncertain. The sequence was obtained from a human donor in good health, serving as a control. The CDR3 reads CATSYKETQYF. CDR3 DNA sequence: TGTGCCACCAGTTATAAAGAGACCCAGTACTTC.